The clone carrying this T cell receptor (beta chain) occurred a few times. Generated by immunoSEQ multiplex PCR, the TCRdb table keeps only in-frame clones and is missing some. The sample lists about 960,000 clones; about three quarters were seen once. Germline V gene sequence: CDR1 SGHVS, CDR2 FQNEAQ. Deletions cut 4 bases from V and 3 bases from J, with 15 bases between. The CDR3 is 16 residues long. The data originate from a study of shared clonotypes between healthy human individuals. The TCR originated in a man younger than 35 in good health. The sequencing sample was made of memory CD4+ T cells sorted from blood. As for subset: CD45RA-negative fraction. This chain joins TRBV7-8 and TRBJ2-2; D gene ambiguous. This chain's CDR3 is CASSSPGLIDTGELFF. CDR3 bases: TGTGCCAGCAGCTCCCCCGGGCTGATTGACACCGGGGAGCTGTTTTTT.